A single sample gave rise to the 6 T cell receptor beta chains below, sequenced in a study of blood T cell repertoires in COVID-19. Measured with immunoSEQ multiplex PCR; TCRdb has only the in-frame clones, and not every one. The sample carries 95,000 to 100,000 clones, around 92% recorded once. The sample taken for sequencing was peripheral blood. These receptors all stem from a man aged 50 to 60 with active COVID-19.

The rearrangement uses TRBV2 and TRBJ2-5; tentative D call: TRBD2 (6 bases). Trimming pared 7 bases from V and 2 bases from J, leaving 8 bases between. The length of the CDR3 is 12 residues. Germline CDR1 SNHLY, CDR2 FYNNEI. The CDR3 reads CASNRGQETQYF. CDR3 nucleotide sequence: TGTGCCAGCAACCGGGGGCAAGAGACCCAGTACTTC.

This chain connects TRBV24-1 to TRBJ2-1; 11 positions agree with TRBD1. Per germline, CDR1 KGHDR and CDR2 SFDVKD. V gave up 2 bases and J gave up 4 bases; unmatched junction bases: 3. CDR3 length equals 16 residues. CDR3 sequence reads: CATSDWTGGMYNEQFF. The CDR3, as DNA: TGTGCCACCAGTGATTGGACAGGGGGCATGTACAATGAGCAGTTCTTC.

V is TRBV6-5 and J is TRBJ2-7; 10 nucleotides line up with TRBD1. V was pared by 5 bases and J by 5 bases, with 6 bases of the junction left unmatched. Per the germline V gene, CDR1 is MNHEY and CDR2 is SVGAGI. There are 14 residues in the CDR3. For the CDR3, the DNA is TGTGCCAGCAGTCCCGGGACAGGGGCCAACGAGCAGTACTTC. As protein: CASSPGTGANEQYF.

V and J are TRBV28 and TRBJ2-3; weak D call: TRBD2 (5 bases). Germline V gives CDR1 MDHEN, CDR2 SYDVKM. V shed 5 bases and J shed 4 bases, with 13 bases lying between them. The CDR3 extends over 14 amino acids. The CDR3 protein is CASSPGFAADTQYF. CDR3 coding DNA: TGTGCCAGCAGTCCGGGGTTTGCCGCAGATACGCAGTATTTT.

The rearrangement links TRBV7-3 to TRBJ2-2; TRBD2 agrees at 7 bases. After removal of 1 base from V and 1 base from J, the junction contained 3 bases not matched to a gene. Germline V gene sequence: CDR1 SGHTA, CDR2 FQGTGA. This CDR3 comprises 16 residues. The CDR3 coding sequence is TGTGCCAGCAGCTTAATGGCGGGGGAGAACACCGGGGAGCTGTTTTTT. Residues: CASSLMAGENTGELFF.

This chain joins TRBV28 and TRBJ1-5; weak D call: TRBD1 (6 bases). From germline, CDR1 is MDHEN and CDR2 SYDVKM. The CDR3 has 14 residues. V dropped 3 bases and J dropped 9 bases, with 15 bases sitting between them. CDR3 sequence (DNA): TGTGCCAGCAGTTTTACAGGGTTTGGTCGGCCCCAGCATTTT. As protein: CASSFTGFGRPQHF.